This T cell receptor beta chain comes out of a study of T cell responses to AZD1222 COVID-19 vaccine. Study-wide results and caveats: Spike-specific TCR depth and breadth grew after two AZD1222 doses. Spike-spanning, vaccine-associated CD4 TCRs were dominant at 160-218 and 743-854. Clonal diversity may have been underestimated, and the donors were mostly white British, with more females than males.

This clone was seen a handful of times. What it binds is not known. Only in-frame clones appear in the TCRdb table, and some are missing; sequencing was by immunoSEQ multiplex PCR. The sample carries 100,000 to 150,000 clones, about nine tenths recorded once. This CDR3 region has 12 residues. Per the germline V gene, CDR1 is LGHNT and CDR2 is FRNRAP. V dropped 1 base and J dropped 3 bases, with 4 bases sitting between them. The clonotype comes from an adult in good health. The source material was peripheral blood, sampled on day 0 of AZD1222 vaccination. V and J are TRBV12-5 and TRBJ2-7; D not certain. CDR3: CASGLGIYEQYF. The CDR3 coding sequence is TGTGCTAGTGGTTTGGGGATCTACGAGCAGTACTTC.